These T cell receptor beta chains were read from a single sample in a study of shared clonotypes between healthy human individuals. Sequencing was performed with immunoSEQ multiplex PCR; in TCRdb, only in-frame clones are kept and a portion is missing. The sample lists over 1.4 million clones, roughly 96% occurring once. The sequenced sample was naive CD4+ T cells sorted from blood. These receptors came from a man aged 25-45 years in good health. CDR3s include the opening cysteine and the closing phenylalanine or tryptophan. Fields, in order: CDR3 DNA, CDR3 protein, clone size, V gene, J gene, D gene. A D gene is named only where the DNA matches it firmly. A clone size is listed for some rows: how often the clone was seen (once, few, many), or a class if it is expanded.

CDR3 DNA: TGTGCCAGCAGCCACGGGACCCTACGTCGGGGGGAGCTGTTTTTT
CDR3 protein: CASSHGTLRRGELFF
clone size: .
V gene: TRBV5-4
J gene: TRBJ2-2
D gene: .

CDR3 DNA: TGTGCCAGCAGCCCACAGACAGGGGTCGACGAGCAGTACTTC
CDR3 protein: CASSPQTGVDEQYF
clone size: .
V gene: TRBV7-2
J gene: TRBJ2-7
D gene: TRBD1

CDR3 DNA: TGCGCCAGCAGCTTGGGGGGGACAGGTTTTTCCTACGAGCAGTACTTC
CDR3 protein: CASSLGGTGFSYEQYF
clone size: once
V gene: TRBV5-1
J gene: TRBJ2-7
D gene: TRBD1

CDR3 DNA: TGTGCCAGCAGCGTAGGACTAGCGGGAGGGTTGGCCTCCTACAATGAGCAGTTCTTC
CDR3 protein: CASSVGLAGGLASYNEQFF
clone size: .
V gene: TRBV9
J gene: TRBJ2-1
D gene: TRBD2

CDR3 DNA: TGTGCCAGCAGTCCGGGACAGGGGTACGAAAAACTGTTTTTT
CDR3 protein: CASSPGQGYEKLFF
clone size: .
V gene: TRBV27
J gene: TRBJ1-4
D gene: TRBD1

CDR3 DNA: TGTGCCAGCAGTTATTTGGCAGAAGAGACCCAGTACTTC
CDR3 protein: CASSYLAEETQYF
clone size: .
V gene: TRBV27
J gene: TRBJ2-5
D gene: .

CDR3 DNA: TGCGCCAGCAGCCCGGGAGCCAGGGCTAACACTGAAGCTTTCTTT
CDR3 protein: CASSPGARANTEAFF
clone size: .
V gene: TRBV5-1
J gene: TRBJ1-1
D gene: .

CDR3 DNA: TGTGCCAGCAGTGACCCCGGGACCGACGTTTCTAAACTGTTTTTT
CDR3 protein: CASSDPGTDVSKLFF
clone size: .
V gene: TRBV25-1
J gene: TRBJ1-4
D gene: .

CDR3 DNA: TGTGCCAGCAGCCACGGTTTGCCGCCTGAGGAGCAGTACTTC
CDR3 protein: CASSHGLPPEEQYF
clone size: few
V gene: TRBV11-2
J gene: TRBJ2-7
D gene: .

CDR3 DNA: TGTGCCAGCAGTTTGAGGACGGCGAAGGCCTACGAGCAGTACTTC
CDR3 protein: CASSLRTAKAYEQYF
clone size: .
V gene: TRBV27
J gene: TRBJ2-7
D gene: .

CDR3 DNA: TGTGCCAGCAGCCTTAGACCAGAAGGGAACATTCAGTACTTC
CDR3 protein: CASSLRPEGNIQYF
clone size: .
V gene: TRBV7-8
J gene: TRBJ2-4
D gene: .

CDR3 DNA: TGCGCCAGCAGTGAGCTTAGTTATGGCGGGGAGCTGTTTTTT
CDR3 protein: CASSELSYGGELFF
clone size: .
V gene: TRBV10-1
J gene: TRBJ2-2
D gene: .

CDR3 DNA: TGTGCCTGGAGTCGGACAGGGGTCGCCTACGGGCAGTACTTC
CDR3 protein: CAWSRTGVAYGQYF
clone size: .
V gene: TRBV30
J gene: TRBJ2-7
D gene: TRBD1

CDR3 DNA: TGTGCCAGCAGCTTAGGCAATGGGCCCTATGGCTACACCTTC
CDR3 protein: CASSLGNGPYGYTF
clone size: .
V gene: TRBV7-8
J gene: TRBJ1-2
D gene: .

CDR3 DNA: TGTGCCAGCAGTGCCCTCGACACCGGGGAGCTGTTTTTT
CDR3 protein: CASSALDTGELFF
clone size: .
V gene: TRBV6-1
J gene: TRBJ2-2
D gene: .

CDR3 DNA: TGCAGCGTTGGCGGGAGGTCTAATACGCAGTATTTT
CDR3 protein: CSVGGRSNTQYF
clone size: many
V gene: TRBV29-1
J gene: TRBJ2-3
D gene: TRBD2

CDR3 DNA: TGTGCCAGCAGCTTCAGTCTGAGGGACTCAGCCACAGATACGCAGTATTTT
CDR3 protein: CASSFSLRDSATDTQYF
clone size: once
V gene: TRBV7-2
J gene: TRBJ2-3
D gene: .